This T cell receptor (beta chain) appears in the sequencing data of a study of identical twins. In TCRdb, the 5' RACE reads were re-called with MiXCR into one record per CDR3 protein. The sample holds roughly 720,000 distinct CDR3 sequences; about 20% are singletons and the top ten take roughly 14%. Trimming removed 6 bases from V and 2 bases from J; junction bases left unmatched: 5. The CDR3 totals 16 residues. Germline values: CDR1 LNHNV, CDR2 YYDKDF (reference sequence). This sample was shared with a second study, whose subject was T cells expressing NK-cell markers.

Material: PBMCs. The chain combines TRBV15 with TRBJ2-6, with TRBD1 identical over 9 bases. The clonotype was recovered from a woman under 30 in good health. DNA for the CDR3: TGTGCCACCAGGGCGGGACAGGGTGCTGGGGCCAACGTCCTGACTTTC. Translation gives CATRAGQGAGANVLTF.